This passage covers 9 T cell receptor beta chains from one sample sequenced in a study of early T cells in non-severe SARS-CoV-2 infection. TCRdb redid the calling of the 5' RACE reads with MiXCR, one entry per CDR3 protein. Altogether about 23,000 distinct CDR3 sequences are present, 5% being singletons, with the ten largest covering about 4.5%. The sample comprised whole blood. These TCRs come from an adult who was a healthcare worker with PCR-confirmed SARS-CoV-2 infection or an uninfected control (not recorded which).

This clonotype was recorded many times. The chain has TRBV11-2 and TRBJ1-5; tentative D call: TRBD1 (6 bases). The length of the CDR3 is 15 residues. V shed 5 bases and J shed 6 bases, with 17 bases lying between them. CDR1 is SGHAT and CDR2 is FQNNGV in the germline V gene. CDR3 residues: CASSLRGGRGQPQHF. The CDR3 DNA follows: TGTGCCAGCAGCCTGCGAGGGGGAAGGGGTCAGCCCCAGCATTTT.

The rearrangement links TRBV7-9 to TRBJ2-1; D is ambiguous. The germline gives CDR1 SEHNR, CDR2 FQNEAQ (reference sequence). With 2 bases removed from V and 9 bases from J, the gap between germline ends came to 8 bases. This CDR3 is built from 12 residues. DNA of the CDR3: TGTGCCAGCAGCTTACACGGCGGTGAGCAGTTCTTC. Translation gives CASSLHGGEQFF.

The chain employs TRBV30 and TRBJ2-7; a possible D gene is TRBD2 (5 bases). The CDR3 spans 13 residues. The germline CDR1 and CDR2 sequences are GTSNPN and SVGIG (reference sequence). The ends were cut back, 5 bases at V and 3 bases at J, with 14 bases in the middle. CDR3 nucleotides: TGTGCCTGGGCCAGCGGACGGGACTACGAGCAGTACTTC. It codes for CAWASGRDYEQYF.

Ten or more counts support this clonotype. This chain joins TRBV10-1 and TRBJ1-1; D is unresolved. This CDR3 is 13 amino acids long. Trimming removed 4 bases at V and 4 bases at J, with 10 bases between. From germline, CDR1 is WNHNN and CDR2 SYGVQD (reference sequence). The chain's CDR3 is CASSGSPSTEAFF. The CDR3 DNA is TGCGCCAGCAGTGGTTCCCCTAGCACTGAAGCTTTCTTT.

The chain couples TRBV10-1 to TRBJ1-6; tentative D call: TRBD1 (5 bases). Looked up from germline, CDR1 is WNHNN and CDR2 is SYGVQD (reference sequence). The CDR3 consists of 13 residues. V was shortened by 9 bases and J by 5 bases, with 11 bases between the two germline ends. The CDR3 spells CASSGGNNSPLHF. In DNA, the CDR3 is TGCGCCAGTAGCGGGGGAAATAATTCACCCCTCCACTTT.

The chain recombines TRBV10-3 with TRBJ2-4; TRBD1 might be the D (6 bases). Germline CDR1 is ENHRY and CDR2 is SYGVKD. The V and J ends lost 6 bases and 0 bases respectively, with 15 bases between them. The CDR3 has 16 amino acids. The CDR3 loop reads CAIRGSDSEAKNIQYF. The CDR3 nucleotides read TGTGCCATCAGAGGCTCGGACAGTGAAGCCAAAAACATTCAGTACTTC.

There are many counts of this clonotype. The chain is built from TRBV27 and TRBJ1-1; D uncertain. V was trimmed by 6 bases and J by 1 base, leaving 15 bases between them. The CDR3 sequence is 15 residues long. The germline V gene encodes CDR1 MNHEY and CDR2 SMNVEV (reference sequence). The CDR3 sequence: CASRRATTGNTEAFF. The CDR3 coding sequence is TGTGCCAGCAGACGAGCTACGACGGGGAACACTGAAGCTTTCTTT.

In this sample, this clonotype is medium-sized (0.01 to 0.1%). The rearrangement uses TRBV21-1 and TRBJ1-5; the table calls TRBD1, which could not be checked here. TRBV21-1 is a known pseudogene. The CDR3 is 17 residues long. CDR3 loop: CASRMDRTEYSNQPQHF. Written as DNA, the CDR3 is TGTGCCAGCAGAATGGACAGGACCGAATATAGCAATCAGCCCCAGCATTTT.

The table lists this clonotype with many counts. The CDR3 loop is CASSGGQGVSGANVLTF. The CDR3 coding sequence is TGTGCCAGCAGTGGGGGACAGGGTGTTTCTGGGGCCAACGTCCTGACTTTC. The chain uses TRBV6-4 and TRBJ2-6; 9 bases agree with TRBD1. V trimming: 4 bases; J trimming: 1 base; junction bases outside the gene matches: 5. The CDR3 is 17 residues long. CDR1 is MRHNA and CDR2 is SNTAGT in the germline V gene.